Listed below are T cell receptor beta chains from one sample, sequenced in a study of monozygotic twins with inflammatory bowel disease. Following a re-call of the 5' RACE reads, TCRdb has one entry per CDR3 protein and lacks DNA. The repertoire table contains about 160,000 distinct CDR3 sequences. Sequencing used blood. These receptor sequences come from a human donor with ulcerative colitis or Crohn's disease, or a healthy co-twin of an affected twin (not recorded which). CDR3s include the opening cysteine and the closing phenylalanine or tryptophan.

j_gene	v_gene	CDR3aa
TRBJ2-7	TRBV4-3	CASSQDSFHSYEQYF
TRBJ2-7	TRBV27	CASSRSIAAPYEQYF
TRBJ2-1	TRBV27	CASSLSRGLAGGPVFVYNEQFF
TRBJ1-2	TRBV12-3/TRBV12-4	CASRTGLTNYGYTF
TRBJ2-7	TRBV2	CASSKGPRYEQYF
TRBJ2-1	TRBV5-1	CASSGSMGLVGDEQFF
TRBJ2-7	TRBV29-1	CSAKPQGAHYEQYF
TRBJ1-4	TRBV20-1	CSAIPPGRVGEKLFF
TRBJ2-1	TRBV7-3	CASSLTGRGPDEQFF
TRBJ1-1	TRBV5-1	CASSLRGATEAFF
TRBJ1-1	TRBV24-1	CATSEGQGDEAFF
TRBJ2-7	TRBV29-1	CSVGSRGSYGQYF
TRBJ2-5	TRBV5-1	CASSTGPGTGGAETQYF
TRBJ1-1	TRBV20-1	CSAGGGGGTEAFF
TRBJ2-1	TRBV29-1	CTASGISSYNEQFF
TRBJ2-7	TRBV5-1	CASSLDRDLYEQYF
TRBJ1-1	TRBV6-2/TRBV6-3	CASASLVEAFF
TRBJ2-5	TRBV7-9	CASSSDYPYQETQYF
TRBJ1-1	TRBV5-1	CASSLAQGRGTEAFF